This T cell receptor beta chain is from a study of shared clonotypes between healthy human individuals. Study information: The plates for each donor numbered three CD4 naive, three CD4 memory, two CD8 naive and one CD8 memory. Study findings and constraints: Estimated richness values were generally larger in naive subsets than in memory subsets. Generation probabilities were higher for clonotypes shared across all four sorted-subset donors than for unshared ones.

The V end was cut by 1 base, the J end by 5 bases, with 12 bases between. Germline V gives CDR1 SGHDT, CDR2 YYEEEE. The CDR3 runs to 15 residues. Naive-designated CD8 cells lacked CD45RO, were positively enriched for CCR7, and omitted terminally differentiated effector memory CD45RA+ cells. On this clone itself: Its target is not known.

Method: immunoSEQ multiplex PCR; TCRdb's copy keeps in-frame clones and lacks some. Of just over 2,000,000 clones in the sample, around 96% were seen once. This rearrangement joins TRBV5-6 to TRBJ2-2; D possibly matches TRBD1 or TRBD2 (6 bases each). The sequenced material came from naive CD8+ T cells sorted from blood. This TCR was sampled from a man younger than 30 in good health. For the CDR3, the DNA is TGTGCCAGCAGCTTGCCCGGGGGCAGGACCGGGGAGCTGTTTTTT. Its protein product is CASSLPGGRTGELFF.